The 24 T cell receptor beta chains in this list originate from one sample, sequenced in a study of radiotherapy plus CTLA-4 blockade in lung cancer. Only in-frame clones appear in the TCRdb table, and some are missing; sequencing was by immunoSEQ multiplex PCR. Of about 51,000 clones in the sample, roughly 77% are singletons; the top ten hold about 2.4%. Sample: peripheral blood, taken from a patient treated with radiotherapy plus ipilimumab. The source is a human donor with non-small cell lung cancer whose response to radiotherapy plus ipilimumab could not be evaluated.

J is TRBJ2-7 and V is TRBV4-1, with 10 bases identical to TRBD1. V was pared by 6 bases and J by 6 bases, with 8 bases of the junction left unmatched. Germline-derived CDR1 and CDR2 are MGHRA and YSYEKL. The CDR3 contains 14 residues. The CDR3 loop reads CASRQDRGKVEQYF. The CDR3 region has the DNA TGCGCCAGCAGGCAGGACAGGGGGAAGGTCGAGCAGTACTTC.

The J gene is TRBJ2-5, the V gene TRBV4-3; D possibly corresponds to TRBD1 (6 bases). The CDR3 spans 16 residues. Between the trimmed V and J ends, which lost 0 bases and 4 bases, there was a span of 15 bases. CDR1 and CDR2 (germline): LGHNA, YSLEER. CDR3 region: CASSQEGMRGGETQYF. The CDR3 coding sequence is TGCGCCAGCAGCCAAGAAGGGATGAGAGGGGGAGAGACCCAGTACTTC.

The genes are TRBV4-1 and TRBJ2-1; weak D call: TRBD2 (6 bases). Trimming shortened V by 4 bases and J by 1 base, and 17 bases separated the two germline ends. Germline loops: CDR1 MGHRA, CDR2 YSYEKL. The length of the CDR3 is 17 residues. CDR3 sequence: CASSRGLPRGSYNEQFF. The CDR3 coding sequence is TGCGCCAGCAGCCGGGGACTTCCCCGTGGGTCCTACAATGAGCAGTTCTTC.

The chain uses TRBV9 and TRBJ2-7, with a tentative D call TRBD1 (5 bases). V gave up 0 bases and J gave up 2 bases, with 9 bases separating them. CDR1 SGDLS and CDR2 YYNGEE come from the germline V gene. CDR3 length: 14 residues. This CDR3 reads CASSVGAGPYEQYF. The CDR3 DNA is TGTGCCAGCAGCGTAGGGGCAGGGCCCTACGAGCAGTACTTC.

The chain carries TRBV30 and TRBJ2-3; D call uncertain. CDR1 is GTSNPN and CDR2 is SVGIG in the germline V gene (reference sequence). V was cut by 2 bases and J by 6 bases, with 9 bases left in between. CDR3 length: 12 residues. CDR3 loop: CAWSLPGDTQYF. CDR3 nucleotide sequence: TGTGCCTGGAGTCTTCCAGGCGATACGCAGTATTTT.

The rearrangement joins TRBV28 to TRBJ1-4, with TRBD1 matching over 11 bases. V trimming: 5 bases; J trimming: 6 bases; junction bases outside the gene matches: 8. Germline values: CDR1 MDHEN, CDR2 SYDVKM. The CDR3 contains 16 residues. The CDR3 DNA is TGTGCCAGCAGTATGGGACAGGGGGTGAGGTATGAAAAACTGTTTTTT. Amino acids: CASSMGQGVRYEKLFF.

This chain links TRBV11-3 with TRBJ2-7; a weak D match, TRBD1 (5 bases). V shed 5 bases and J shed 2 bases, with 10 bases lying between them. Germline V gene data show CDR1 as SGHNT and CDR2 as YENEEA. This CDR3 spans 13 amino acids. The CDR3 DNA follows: TGTGCCAGCAGCAGACGACAGACCTACGAGCAGTACTTC. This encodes CASSRRQTYEQYF.

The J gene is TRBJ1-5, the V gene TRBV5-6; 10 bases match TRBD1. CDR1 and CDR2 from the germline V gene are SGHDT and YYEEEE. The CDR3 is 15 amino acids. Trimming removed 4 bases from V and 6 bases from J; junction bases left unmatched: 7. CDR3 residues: CASSEGQGVGQPQHF. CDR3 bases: TGTGCCAGCAGCGAAGGACAGGGGGTAGGTCAGCCCCAGCATTTT.

CDR3 residues: CASSVTGFPSTDTQYF. CDR3 DNA: TGTGCCAGCAGCGTAACAGGCTTCCCTAGCACAGATACGCAGTATTTT. The chain employs TRBV9 and TRBJ2-3, with a weak D call TRBD1 (5 bases). Germline-derived CDR1 and CDR2 are SGDLS and YYNGEE. The CDR3 is 16 residues long. V dropped 1 base and J dropped 0 bases, with 12 bases sitting between them.

The CDR3 is CASSFGLPGRGQPQHF. In DNA, the CDR3 is TGTGCCAGCAGCTTCGGTCTCCCCGGTCGGGGTCAGCCCCAGCATTTT. V and J are TRBV7-6 and TRBJ1-5; D uncertain. Trimming took off 3 bases at V and 6 bases at J, with 18 bases between the two ends. Germline CDR1 SGHVS, CDR2 FNYEAQ. CDR3 length: 16 amino acids.

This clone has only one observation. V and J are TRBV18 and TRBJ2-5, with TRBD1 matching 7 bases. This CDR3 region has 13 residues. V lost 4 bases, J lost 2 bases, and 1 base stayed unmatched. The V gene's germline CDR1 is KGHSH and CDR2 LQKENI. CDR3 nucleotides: TGTGCCAGCTCACGGGACAGACAAGAGACCCAGTACTTC. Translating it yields CASSRDRQETQYF.

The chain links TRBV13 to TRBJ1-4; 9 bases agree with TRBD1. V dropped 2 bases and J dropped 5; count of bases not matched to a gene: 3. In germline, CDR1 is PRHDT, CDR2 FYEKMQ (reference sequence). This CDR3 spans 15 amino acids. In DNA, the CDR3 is TGTGCCAGCAGCTTACGGGGGACAGGGAATGAAAAACTGTTTTTT. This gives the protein CASSLRGTGNEKLFF.

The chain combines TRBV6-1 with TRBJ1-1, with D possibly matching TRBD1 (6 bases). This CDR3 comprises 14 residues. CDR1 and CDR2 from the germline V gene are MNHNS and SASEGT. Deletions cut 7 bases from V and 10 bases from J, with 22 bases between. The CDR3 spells CASTQGQLAVGAFF. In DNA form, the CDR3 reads TGTGCCAGCACTCAGGGACAACTTGCCGTGGGAGCTTTCTTT.

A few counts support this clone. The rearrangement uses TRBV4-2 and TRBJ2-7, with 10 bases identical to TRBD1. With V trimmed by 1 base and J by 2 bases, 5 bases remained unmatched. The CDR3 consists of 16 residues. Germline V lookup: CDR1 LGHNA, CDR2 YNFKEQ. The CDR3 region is CASSQGAGQGTYEQYF. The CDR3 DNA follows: TGTGCCAGCAGCCAAGGGGCGGGACAGGGGACCTACGAGCAGTACTTC.

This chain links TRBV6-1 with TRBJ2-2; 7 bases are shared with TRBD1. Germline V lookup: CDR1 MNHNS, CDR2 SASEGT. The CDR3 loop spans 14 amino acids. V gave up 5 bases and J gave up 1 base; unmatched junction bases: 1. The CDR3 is CASSWTGNTGELFF. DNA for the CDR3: TGTGCCAGCAGTTGGACAGGGAACACCGGGGAGCTGTTTTTT.

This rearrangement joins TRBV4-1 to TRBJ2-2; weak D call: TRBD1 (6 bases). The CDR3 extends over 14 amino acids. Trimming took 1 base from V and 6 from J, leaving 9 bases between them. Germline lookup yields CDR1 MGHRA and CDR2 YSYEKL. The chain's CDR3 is CASSQAGVPGELFF. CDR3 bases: TGCGCCAGCAGCCAAGCAGGGGTTCCCGGGGAGCTGTTTTTT.

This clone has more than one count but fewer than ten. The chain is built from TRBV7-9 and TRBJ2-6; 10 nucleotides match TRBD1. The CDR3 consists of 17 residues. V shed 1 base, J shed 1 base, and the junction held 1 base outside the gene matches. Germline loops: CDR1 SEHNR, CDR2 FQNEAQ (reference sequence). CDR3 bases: TGTGCCAGCAGCTTAGGGACAGGGGGGTCTGGGGCCAACGTCCTGACTTTC. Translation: CASSLGTGGSGANVLTF.

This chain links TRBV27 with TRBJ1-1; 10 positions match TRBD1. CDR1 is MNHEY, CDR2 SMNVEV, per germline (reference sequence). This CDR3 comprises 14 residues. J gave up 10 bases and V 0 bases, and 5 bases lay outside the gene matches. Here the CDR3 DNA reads TGTGCCAGCAGTTTATCGAGGACAGGGGGGGTAGCTTTCTTT. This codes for CASSLSRTGGVAFF.

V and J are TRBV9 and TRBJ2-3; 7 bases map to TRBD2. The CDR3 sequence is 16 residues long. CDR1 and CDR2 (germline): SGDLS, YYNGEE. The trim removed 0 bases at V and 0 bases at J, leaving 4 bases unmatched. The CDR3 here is CASSVGGGSSTDTQYF. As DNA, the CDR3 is TGTGCCAGCAGCGTAGGTGGCGGGAGTAGCACAGATACGCAGTATTTT.

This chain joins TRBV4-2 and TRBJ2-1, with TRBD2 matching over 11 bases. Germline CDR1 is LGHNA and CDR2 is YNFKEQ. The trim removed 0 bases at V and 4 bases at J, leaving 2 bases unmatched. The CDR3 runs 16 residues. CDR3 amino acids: CASSQDSGGVYNEQFF. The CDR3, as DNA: TGTGCCAGCAGCCAAGATAGCGGGGGGGTTTACAATGAGCAGTTCTTC.

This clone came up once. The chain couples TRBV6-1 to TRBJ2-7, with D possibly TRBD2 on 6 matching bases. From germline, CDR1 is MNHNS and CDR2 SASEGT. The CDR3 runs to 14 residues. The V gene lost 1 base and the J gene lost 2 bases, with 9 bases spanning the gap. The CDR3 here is CASSEGGKTYEQYF. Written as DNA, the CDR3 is TGTGCCAGCAGTGAAGGCGGGAAGACCTACGAGCAGTACTTC.

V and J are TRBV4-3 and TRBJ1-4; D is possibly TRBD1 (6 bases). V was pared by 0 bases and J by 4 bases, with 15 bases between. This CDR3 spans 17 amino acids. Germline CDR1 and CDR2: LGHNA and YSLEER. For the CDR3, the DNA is TGCGCCAGCAGCCAAGATTTCGGGGGGCGAATTAATGAAAAACTGTTTTTT. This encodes CASSQDFGGRINEKLFF.

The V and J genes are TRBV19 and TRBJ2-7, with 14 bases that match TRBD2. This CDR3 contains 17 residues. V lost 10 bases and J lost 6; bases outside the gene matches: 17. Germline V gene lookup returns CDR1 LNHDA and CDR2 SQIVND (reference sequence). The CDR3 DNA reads TGTGCCAACATAACGGGACTAGCGGGAGTTATCCCCCTCGAGCAGTACTTC. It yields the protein CANITGLAGVIPLEQYF.

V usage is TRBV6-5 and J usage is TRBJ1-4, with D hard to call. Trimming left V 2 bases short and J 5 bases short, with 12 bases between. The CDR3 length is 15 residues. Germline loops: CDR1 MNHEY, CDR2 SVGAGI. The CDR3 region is CASSYGPGGNEKLFF. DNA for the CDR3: TGTGCCAGCAGTTACGGACCCGGCGGGAATGAAAAACTGTTTTTT.